One and the same sample provided the 16 T cell receptor beta chains below, sequenced in a study of cytomegalovirus exposure and HLA in healthy donors. The assay was immunoSEQ multiplex PCR, and TCRdb's table has in-frame clones only and misses some. The sample gives 250,000 to 300,000 clones, 70% to 90% of which show up once; roughly 0.99% is in the top ten. What was sequenced was PBMCs. These receptors all come from a young woman in good health and CMV-seronegative.

V and J are TRBV6-1 and TRBJ2-7; TRBD1 aligns across 7 bases. The CDR3 runs 14 residues. The junction had 3 bases not matched to a gene; V was cut back by 3 bases and J by 1 base. The V gene's germline CDR1 is MNHNS and CDR2 SASEGT. This chain's CDR3 is CASSDTGASYEQYF. As DNA, the CDR3 is TGTGCCAGCAGTGACACAGGGGCTTCCTACGAGCAGTACTTC.

The V gene is TRBV4-1, the J gene TRBJ1-1, with TRBD1 as a possible D gene (6 bases). V was clipped by 7 bases and J by 6 bases, with 27 bases between them. Germline loops: CDR1 MGHRA, CDR2 YSYEKL. The CDR3 is made up of 17 amino acids. The CDR3: CASTRFKIQGGEPEAFF. CDR3 sequence (DNA): TGCGCCAGCACCCGATTTAAGATACAGGGAGGGGAGCCTGAAGCTTTCTTT.

The CDR3 is CASSQGQAPRDTDTQYF. CDR3 DNA sequence: TGTGCCAGCAGTCAAGGACAGGCCCCCCGGGACACAGATACGCAGTATTTT. The chain employs TRBV27 and TRBJ2-3; 7 nucleotides match TRBD1. Per germline, CDR1 MNHEY and CDR2 SMNVEV (reference sequence). Losses at the gene ends were 5 bases for V and 2 bases for J; bases not matched to a gene: 13. The CDR3 contains 17 residues.

The rearrangement links TRBV4-3 to TRBJ1-6; 10 bases agree with TRBD1. J gave up 7 bases and V 8 bases, and 5 bases lay outside the gene matches. Germline V lookup: CDR1 LGHNA, CDR2 YSLEER. The CDR3 loop spans 14 amino acids. The CDR3 DNA reads as TGCGCCAGCTCTTGGACAGGGGGGAATTCACCCCTCCACTTT. Protein: CASSWTGGNSPLHF.

V gene TRBV6-5 combines with J gene TRBJ2-7; 8 bases line up with TRBD2. Trimming removed 0 bases from V and 1 base from J; junction bases left unmatched: 5. The CDR3 length is 16 residues. From germline, CDR1 is MNHEY and CDR2 SVGAGI. CDR3 coding DNA: TGTGCCAGCAGTTACTCGGGCGAGCGGGAGTCCTACGAGCAGTACTTC. It codes for CASSYSGERESYEQYF.

The J gene is TRBJ2-1, the V gene TRBV2; TRBD2 is a possible D gene (5 bases). Germline assignment: CDR1 SNHLY and CDR2 FYNNEI. With 7 bases removed from V and 1 base from J, the gap between germline ends came to 14 bases. This CDR3 has 15 residues. CDR3 sequence reads: CASIRTDWSYNEQFF. The CDR3 DNA reads TGTGCCAGCATTAGGACTGACTGGTCCTACAATGAGCAGTTCTTC.

This chain connects TRBV29-1 to TRBJ2-1; the D gene is possibly TRBD2 (5 bases). Trimming left V 5 bases short and J 1 base short, with 9 bases between. The CDR3 covers 13 residues. Germline V CDR1 and CDR2: SQVTM, ANQGSEA. Here the CDR3 DNA reads TGCAGCGTTATAAGGAGGTCCTACAATGAGCAGTTCTTC. Amino acids: CSVIRRSYNEQFF.

The chain employs TRBV11-3 and TRBJ1-4; D remains unclear. This CDR3 has 12 residues. V was shortened by 5 bases and J by 10 bases, with 11 bases between the two germline ends. The germline CDR1 and CDR2 sequences are SGHNT and YENEEA. CDR3 sequence reads: CASSPLPGKLFF. CDR3 DNA: TGTGCCAGCAGCCCACTGCCCGGAAAACTGTTTTTT.

The J gene is TRBJ2-7, the V gene TRBV4-3; possibly TRBD1 for D (6 bases). Trimming left V 0 bases short and J 3 bases short, with 12 bases between. This CDR3 has 15 amino acids. Germline CDR1 reads LGHNA; CDR2 reads YSLEER. The CDR3 loop is CASSQEVPGVYEQYF. CDR3 DNA: TGCGCCAGCAGCCAAGAAGTCCCAGGGGTCTACGAGCAGTACTTC.

The chain links TRBV11-2 to TRBJ2-3, with 11 bases lining up with TRBD2. Germline assignment: CDR1 SGHAT and CDR2 FQNNGV. The CDR3 extends over 17 amino acids. Unmatched junction bases numbered 8, after V lost 2 bases and J lost 4 bases. This chain's CDR3 is CASSLRSGRAKADTQYF. CDR3 nucleotide sequence: TGTGCCAGCAGCTTACGTAGCGGGAGGGCCAAGGCAGATACGCAGTATTTT.

The rearrangement uses TRBV2 and TRBJ2-1; a weak D match, TRBD1 (5 bases). Trimming shortened V by 4 bases and J by 5 bases, and 12 bases separated the two germline ends. The CDR3 runs to 14 residues. From germline, CDR1 is SNHLY and CDR2 FYNNEI. The CDR3 DNA follows: TGTGCCAGCAGTGTTCAGACAGCTAACAATGAGCAGTTCTTC. Its protein product is CASSVQTANNEQFF.

This clone was seen a single time. This sequence joins TRBV11-2 and TRBJ1-2; D possibly corresponds to TRBD1 (6 bases). The CDR3 is 14 amino acids. Germline lookup yields CDR1 SGHAT and CDR2 FQNNGV. V was pared by 1 base and J by 7 bases, with 13 bases between. For the CDR3, the DNA is TGTGCCAGCAGCTTAGGTCTCAGGGGAACTGGCTACACCTTC. Translation gives CASSLGLRGTGYTF.

The gene calls are TRBV29-1 and TRBJ2-3, with unresolved D. Germline assignment: CDR1 SQVTM and CDR2 ANQGSEA. The V end lost 6 bases, the J end lost 0 bases, and 7 bases lay between the germline ends. The CDR3 length is 12 residues. The CDR3 loop is CSVESSTDTQYF. The CDR3 nucleotides read TGCAGCGTAGAGTCTAGCACAGATACGCAGTATTTT.

The chain is built from TRBV28 and TRBJ1-1; 7 bases line up with TRBD1. The V gene's germline CDR1 is MDHEN and CDR2 SYDVKM. The V gene end was trimmed by 5 bases and the J gene end by 3 bases; junction bases not matched to a gene: 9. CDR3 size: 15 residues. This CDR3 is CASSADRARDTEAFF. CDR3 sequence (DNA): TGTGCCAGCAGTGCCGACAGGGCGCGGGACACTGAAGCTTTCTTT. The full variable domain, completed using reference TRBV28 and TRBJ1-1, is DVKVTQSSRYLVKRTGEKVFLECVQDMDHENMFWYRQDPGLGLRLIYFSYDVKMKEKGDIPEGYSVSREKKERFSLILESASTNQTSMYLCASSADRARDTEAFFGQGTRLTVV.

V is TRBV5-6 and J is TRBJ2-1; tentatively, D is TRBD2 (5 bases). The CDR3 has 12 amino acids. V was shortened by 6 bases and J by 13 bases, with 17 bases between the two germline ends. Germline assignment: CDR1 SGHDT and CDR2 YYEEEE. In nucleotides, the CDR3 is TGTGCCAGCAACGATGAGGGTTACAACCAGTTCTTC. This sequence encodes CASNDEGYNQFF.

The chain has TRBV9 and TRBJ1-6; the D is unclear. Trimming took off 0 bases at V and 9 bases at J, with 10 bases between the two ends. Per the germline V gene, CDR1 is SGDLS and CDR2 is YYNGEE. This CDR3 is 14 amino acids long. CDR3 sequence: CASSVVDRLSPLHF. In DNA form, the CDR3 reads TGTGCCAGCAGCGTAGTGGATCGACTTTCACCCCTCCACTTT.